These 15 T cell receptor beta chains were sequenced from one sample in a study of Graves' ophthalmopathy and Graves' hyperthyroidism. Researchers took RNA transcripts and amplified TCR beta CDR3 regions from them. An opening RT-PCR round employed HTBI primers and preceded a second-round multiplex PCR. TCRdb reprocessed the multiplex PCR reads with MiXCR, giving one entry per CDR3 protein. Among roughly 160,000 distinct CDR3 sequences listed, approximately 40% were seen once. Material: peripheral blood. Source of these receptors: a woman between 40 and 55 years old with Graves' ophthalmopathy.

This clonotype was observed at least ten times. The rearrangement links TRBV7-9 to TRBJ1-6, with D uncertain. V was pared by 5 bases and J by 10 bases, with 9 bases between. Germline V gene sequence: CDR1 SEHNR, CDR2 FQNEAQ (reference sequence). The CDR3 totals 12 residues. CDR3 region: CASSAEESPLHF. CDR3 DNA: TGTGCCAGCAGCGCAGAAGAGTCACCCCTCCACTTT.

This clonotype was found many times. The chain has TRBV12-5 and TRBJ1-2, with 7 bases aligning to TRBD1. Germline values: CDR1 LGHNT, CDR2 FRNRAP. The CDR3 totals 13 residues. The trim removed 6 bases at V and 5 bases at J, leaving 6 bases unmatched. CDR3: CASGRDSNYGYTF. CDR3 bases: TGTGCTAGTGGCCGGGACAGCAATTATGGCTACACCTTC.

This clonotype appeared many times. This chain's CDR3 is CSALRDHSYEQYF. The CDR3 bases are TGCAGTGCTCTCCGGGACCACTCCTACGAGCAGTACTTC. J is TRBJ2-7 and V is TRBV20-1; D is tentatively TRBD1 or TRBD2 (5 bases each). The CDR3 length is 13 residues. Germline CDR1 is DFQATT and CDR2 is SNEGSKA (reference sequence). Trimming removed 5 bases from V and 0 bases from J, with 11 bases in between.

The chain employs TRBV7-2 and TRBJ2-3; tentatively, D is TRBD1 or TRBD2 (5 bases each). The CDR3 has 14 residues. The V gene lost 3 bases and the J gene lost 6 bases, with 13 bases spanning the gap. Per the germline V gene, CDR1 is SGHTA and CDR2 is FQGNSA. CDR3: CASSLGTPADTQYF. CDR3 bases: TGTGCCAGCAGCTTGGGGACGCCTGCCGATACGCAGTATTTT.

This rearrangement joins TRBV6-5 to TRBJ1-1, with 7 bases aligning to TRBD1. This CDR3 has 16 residues. After removal of 7 bases from V and 2 bases from J, the junction contained 13 bases not matched to a gene. CDR1 and CDR2 (germline): MNHEY, SVGAGI. As DNA, the CDR3 is TGTGCCAGCACCTCCCCTTCGGGACAGTTCAACACTGAAGCTTTCTTT. Its translation: CASTSPSGQFNTEAFF.

This clonotype was detected many times. The chain couples TRBV6-5 to TRBJ2-7; TRBD2 agrees at 8 bases. The germline V gene encodes CDR1 MNHEY and CDR2 SVGAGI. The CDR3 contains 14 residues. Trimming at V came to 0 bases and at J to 3 bases, leaving 1 base not matched to a gene. The CDR3 sequence: CASSYSSGNYEQYF. DNA for the CDR3: TGTGCCAGCAGTTACTCTAGCGGGAACTACGAGCAGTACTTC.

This clonotype has only a few counts. The chain uses TRBV6-5 and TRBJ1-1, with 7 bases matching TRBD1. The CDR3 runs 14 residues. Losses at the gene ends were 1 base for V and 8 bases for J; bases not matched to a gene: 7. In germline, CDR1 is MNHEY, CDR2 SVGAGI. In DNA form, the CDR3 reads TGTGCCAGCAGTTACTGGGACAGCCCATCCGAAGCTTTCTTT. Translated, it gives CASSYWDSPSEAFF.

This clonotype was recorded at least ten times. The CDR3 DNA reads as TGTGCCAGCACTCCGGGACAGGGATGGTATGGCTACACCTTC. It codes for CASTPGQGWYGYTF. The rearrangement uses TRBV5-4 and TRBJ1-2, with 9 bases fitting TRBD1. The V gene end was trimmed by 6 bases and the J gene end by 5 bases; junction bases not matched to a gene: 8. The CDR3 covers 14 residues. Germline V gene sequence: CDR1 SGHNT, CDR2 YYREEE (reference sequence).

There are many counts of this clonotype. The junction and the germline gene differ at one end; a read error may be behind it. This chain connects TRBV18 to TRBJ2-2; D may be TRBD2 (6 bases). The V gene's germline CDR1 is KGHSH and CDR2 LQKENI. The CDR3 has 15 residues. DNA of the CDR3: TGTGCCAGCTCAGCCACGGGACTTAACACTGGGGAGCTGTTTTTT. This translates into CASSATGLNTGELFF.

The chain couples TRBV7-2 to TRBJ2-7; TRBD1 aligns across 8 bases. Per germline, CDR1 SGHTA and CDR2 FQGNSA. The CDR3 sequence is 14 residues long. The V segment lost 2 bases and the J segment 5 bases; nucleotides outside the gene matches: 5. The CDR3 loop reads CASSLSGGWDEQYF. In DNA, the CDR3 is TGTGCCAGCAGCTTATCAGGGGGCTGGGACGAGCAGTACTTC.

This clonotype was observed at least ten times. The J gene is TRBJ2-3, the V gene TRBV11-2; D is uncertain. V was clipped by 1 base and J by 4 bases, with 12 bases between them. CDR3 length equals 15 residues. Germline lookup yields CDR1 SGHAT and CDR2 FQNNGV. This CDR3 is CASSLVGPAPDTQYF. In nucleotides, the CDR3 is TGTGCCAGCAGCTTAGTAGGGCCTGCCCCAGATACGCAGTATTTT.

There are many counts of this clonotype. The chain uses TRBV27 and TRBJ2-7, with D unresolved. Germline V lookup: CDR1 MNHEY, CDR2 SMNVEV (reference sequence). V was shortened by 5 bases and J by 3 bases, with 17 bases between the two germline ends. The CDR3 consists of 15 residues. As DNA, the CDR3 is TGTGCCAGCAGTCCCCGGATAGGGCCAGTCTACGAGCAGTACTTC. Protein sequence: CASSPRIGPVYEQYF.

This clonotype was recorded many times. The chain recombines TRBV16 with TRBJ1-5, with D tentatively TRBD1 (6 bases). V was shortened by 0 bases and J by 3 bases, with 9 bases between the two germline ends. This CDR3 is built from 15 residues. Germline V gene data show CDR1 as KGHSY and CDR2 as FQNENV. The CDR3 spells CASSQSGGLNQPQHF. The CDR3, as DNA: TGTGCCAGCAGCCAATCGGGGGGGCTCAATCAGCCCCAGCATTTT.

The rearrangement joins TRBV6-2 or TRBV6-3 to TRBJ2-7, with 8 bases identical to TRBD1. The germline CDR1 and CDR2 sequences are MNHEY and SVGEGT. The CDR3 consists of 12 residues. V lost 6 bases, J lost 12 bases, and 10 bases stayed unmatched. The chain's CDR3 is CASRTQGAVSYF. Here the CDR3 DNA reads TGTGCCAGCAGGACGCAGGGGGCCGTCTCGTACTTC.

This clonotype was recorded many times. The rearrangement joins TRBV5-1 to TRBJ1-1, with D unclear. V was trimmed by 1 base and J by 1 base, leaving 8 bases between them. The CDR3 contains 14 residues. CDR1 SGHRS and CDR2 YFSETQ come from the germline V gene. The CDR3 here is CASSLWSGNTEAFF. CDR3 DNA sequence: TGCGCCAGCAGCTTGTGGTCTGGGAACACTGAAGCTTTCTTT.